Listed here are 10 T cell receptor beta chains from one sample, sequenced in a study of prognosis after radiotherapy for stage I lung cancer. The TCR beta CDR3 region was amplified from genomic DNA, with two rounds of multiplex PCR being used for the amplification. Round-one PCR had primers specific to each TRBV and TRBJ gene. Using its own MiXCR run on the multiplex PCR reads, TCRdb lists one record per CDR3 protein. The sample lists about 25,000 distinct CDR3 sequences, about 37% occurring once. Specimen: PBMCs, collected before or after stereotactic body radiation therapy (not recorded which). The receptors were sampled from a donor over 45 with non-small cell lung cancer.

This clonotype was detected many times. This chain links TRBV18 with TRBJ1-1; TRBD1 aligns across 7 bases. Trimming took 2 bases from V and 5 from J; bases not matched to a gene: 5. CDR3 length equals 14 residues. Germline V gives CDR1 KGHSH, CDR2 LQKENI. CDR3 DNA sequence: TGTGCCAGCTCACCATTTAACAGGGGTACTGAAGCTTTCTTT. Its translation is CASSPFNRGTEAFF.

This clonotype was counted once. This chain uses TRBV2 with TRBJ2-7; 8 positions match TRBD1. The CDR3 runs to 14 residues. The J segment lost 2 bases and the V segment lost 5 bases, leaving 5 bases of the junction unmatched. Germline lookup yields CDR1 SNHLY and CDR2 FYNNEI. For the CDR3, the DNA is TGTGCCAGCAGTTCACAGGGGGTTCCCTACGAGCAGTACTTC. This encodes CASSSQGVPYEQYF.

The chain employs TRBV24-1 and TRBJ2-5; maybe TRBD2 (5 bases). Germline assignment: CDR1 KGHDR and CDR2 SFDVKD. The V end lost 4 bases, the J end lost 11 bases, and 13 bases lay between the germline ends. This CDR3 is 12 amino acids long. The CDR3 DNA reads as TGTGCCACCAGTGACGAGGGAACTACACAGTACTTC. This translates into CATSDEGTTQYF.

Many counts were recorded for this clonotype. V is TRBV7-2 and J is TRBJ1-1, with a tentative D call TRBD1 (6 bases). Germline V lookup: CDR1 SGHTA, CDR2 FQGNSA. The CDR3 contains 14 residues. V gave up 2 bases and J gave up 9 bases, with 16 bases separating them. The CDR3 sequence is CASSLIRGGGQAFF. In DNA form, the CDR3 reads TGTGCCAGCAGCTTAATACGAGGCGGGGGGCAAGCTTTCTTT.

This clonotype showed up many times. The CDR3 spells CASSLRGGYSNQPQHF. The CDR3 coding sequence is TGTGCCAGCAGTTTACGAGGGGGCTATAGCAATCAGCCCCAGCATTTT. The rearrangement uses TRBV12-3 or TRBV12-4 and TRBJ1-5; 7 nucleotides agree with TRBD1. This CDR3 region has 16 residues. Trimming cost V 2 bases and J 0 bases; bases outside gene matches: 4.

The sample holds many counts of this clonotype. The chain employs TRBV15 and TRBJ1-2; D may be TRBD1 (5 bases). Trimming took off 0 bases at V and 7 bases at J, with 9 bases between the two ends. Germline CDR1 reads LNHNV; CDR2 reads YYDKDF (reference sequence). The CDR3 runs 13 residues. CDR3 protein: CATSREYGAGYTF. DNA for the CDR3: TGTGCCACCAGCAGAGAATACGGGGCTGGCTACACCTTC.

On this clonotype: At one end the junction does not follow the germline gene, possibly because of a read error. The chain combines TRBV27 with TRBJ1-1, with 10 bases matching TRBD1. Germline V gene data show CDR1 as MNHEY and CDR2 as SMNVEV (reference sequence). This CDR3 is 14 amino acids long. The CDR3 loop is CVSSLRTGGTEAFF. The DNA for the CDR3 is TGTGTCAGCAGTTTAAGGACAGGGGGCACTGAAGCTTTCTTT.

This clonotype was detected a few times. At one boundary the junction diverges from the germline segment, which might be a read error. The chain carries TRBV6-2 or TRBV6-3 and TRBJ2-1; tentatively, D is TRBD1 (6 bases). Germline-derived CDR1 and CDR2 are MNHEY and SVGEGT. The CDR3 has 15 residues. The DNA of the CDR3 is TGCGCCAGCAGTACATCCGGGACAAGGTCGAACGAGCAGTTCTTC. Amino acids: CASSTSGTRSNEQFF.

The chain recombines TRBV9 with TRBJ1-2; no reliable D call. The V and J ends lost 0 bases and 7 bases respectively, with 13 bases between them. This CDR3 contains 14 residues. CDR1 is SGDLS, CDR2 YYNGEE, per germline. The CDR3 sequence is CASSVESSGSGYTF. The CDR3 coding sequence is TGTGCCAGCAGCGTAGAATCGTCTGGCTCTGGCTACACCTTC.

This clonotype was counted many times. The chain employs TRBV24-1 and TRBJ2-1; the match to TRBD2 covers 8 bases. Germline V gene sequence: CDR1 KGHDR, CDR2 SFDVKD. The CDR3 is 14 amino acids. V was pared by 4 bases and J by 9 bases, with 7 bases of the junction left unmatched. CDR3 nucleotide sequence: TGTGCCACCAGTGACCGGACTAGCCGTAGTGAGCAGTTCTTC. This gives the protein CATSDRTSRSEQFF.